This TCR beta chain originates from a study of regulatory dendritic cells for organ transplantation. Study-wide findings and caveats: Regulatory dendritic cells appeared to expand memory CD8+ clones less than mature ones.

Assay: immunoSEQ multiplex PCR; the TCRdb copy retains only in-frame clones and omits some. Of about 10,000 clones in the sample, under 80% were seen once. Note on this clone: The target antigen is unknown.

The germline V gene has CDR1 MNHEY and CDR2 SMNVEV (reference sequence). Germline trimming cut 5 bases from V and 3 bases from J; bases unmatched to any gene: 5. The CDR3 loop spans 15 amino acids. The TCR was taken from a human donor in good health. Material: memory CD8+ T cells from blood. This sample's subset: CD45RO+ memory T cells. The chain uses TRBV27 and TRBJ2-7; 12 positions match TRBD2. CDR3 DNA: TGTGCCAGCAGTCCTCCGGGACTAGCGGGCTACGAGCAGTACTTC. Its translation: CASSPPGLAGYEQYF.